This T cell receptor (beta chain) was documented in a study of CD8 T cells in ankylosing spondylitis. Whole-study results and caveats: A TCR beta motif of roughly eight highly homologous variants seemed to mark ankylosing spondylitis blood.

With 0 bases clipped from V and 5 bases from J, the junction kept 9 bases outside the gene matches. Germline V gene data show CDR1 as DFQATT and CDR2 as SNEGSKA (reference sequence). The CDR3 contains 15 residues. TCRdb re-derived calls from the 5' RACE reads in MiXCR, one entry per CDR3 protein. The profile shows approximately 550,000 distinct CDR3 sequences, about 13% of them singletons. As for this clonotype: Its target is not known.

This clonotype was sampled from a male donor with ankylosing spondylitis. The sequenced sample consisted of blood, either unsorted or a sorted T cell fraction (not recorded which). The chain carries TRBV20-1 and TRBJ2-5, with TRBD2 matching over 7 bases. The CDR3 loop is CSARDGAGVDETQYF. CDR3 coding DNA: TGCAGTGCTAGAGATGGGGCGGGAGTTGATGAGACCCAGTACTTC.